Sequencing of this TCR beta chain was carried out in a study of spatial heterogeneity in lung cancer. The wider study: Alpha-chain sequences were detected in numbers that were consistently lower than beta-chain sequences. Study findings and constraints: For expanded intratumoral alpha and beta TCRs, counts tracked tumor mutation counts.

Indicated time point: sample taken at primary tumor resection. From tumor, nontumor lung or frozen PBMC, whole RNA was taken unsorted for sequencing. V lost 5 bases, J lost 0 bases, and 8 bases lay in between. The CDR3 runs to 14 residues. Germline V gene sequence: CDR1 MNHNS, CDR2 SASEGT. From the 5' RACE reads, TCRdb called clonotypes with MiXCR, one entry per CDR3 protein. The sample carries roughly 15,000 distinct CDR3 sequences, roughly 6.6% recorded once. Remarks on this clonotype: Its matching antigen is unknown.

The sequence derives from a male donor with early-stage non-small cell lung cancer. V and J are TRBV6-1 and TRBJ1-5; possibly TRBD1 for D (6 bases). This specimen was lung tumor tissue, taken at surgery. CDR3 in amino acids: CASSYRDSNQPQHF. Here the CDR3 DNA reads TGTGCCAGCAGTTACAGGGATAGCAATCAGCCCCAGCATTTT.